Presented here are 18 T cell receptor beta chains from one specimen sequenced in a study of metastatic and nonmetastatic thyroid tumors. TCRdb re-analyzed the PCR reads using MiXCR. This sample has 49,000 or so clones, with 24% found just once. No patient received treatment before thyroid surgery. The sample consisted of blood. The receptors shown here come from a male donor with papillary thyroid cancer or a benign thyroid nodule (not recorded which). Some clones in this sample may be carry-over from other donors' samples.

J is TRBJ2-1 and V is TRBV24-1, with 8 bases fitting TRBD2. Germline CDR1 and CDR2: KGHDR and SFDVKD. The V gene end was trimmed by 4 bases and the J gene end by 0 bases; junction bases not matched to a gene: 7. This CDR3 is 17 amino acids long. The CDR3 loop reads CATSESGTRSSYNEQFF. As DNA, the CDR3 is TGTGCCACCAGTGAAAGCGGGACTAGAAGCTCCTACAATGAGCAGTTCTTC.

The J gene is TRBJ1-6, the V gene TRBV5-1; weak D call: TRBD1 (5 bases). The CDR3 loop spans 14 amino acids. V dropped 3 bases and J dropped 7 bases, with 11 bases sitting between them. Germline assignment: CDR1 SGHRS and CDR2 YFSETQ. CDR3 loop: CASSSGPLNSPLHF. The CDR3, as DNA: TGCGCCAGCAGCTCGGGACCGTTAAATTCACCCCTCCACTTT.

This clone was counted at least ten times. This chain joins TRBV28 and TRBJ2-1, with D hard to call. The V gene lost 6 bases and the J gene lost 10 bases, with 13 bases spanning the gap. Germline CDR1 and CDR2: MDHEN and SYDVKM. This CDR3 has 12 amino acids. CDR3: CASREKGREQFF. The CDR3 DNA sequence: TGTGCCAGCAGAGAAAAGGGCAGGGAGCAGTTCTTC.

This clone has just a few counts. The V and J genes are TRBV3-1 and TRBJ2-1; D remains unclear. Trimming shortened V by 1 base and J by 3 bases, and 7 bases separated the two germline ends. Germline-derived CDR1 and CDR2 are LGHDT and YNNKEL (reference sequence). This CDR3 spans 14 amino acids. In DNA form, the CDR3 reads TGTGCCAGCAGCCAAGCGGTGGACTACAATGAGCAGTTCTTC. It yields the protein CASSQAVDYNEQFF.

In this sample, this clone turned up many times. The chain joins TRBV6-1 to TRBJ2-2, with 9 nucleotides matching TRBD1. Losses at the gene ends were 4 bases for V and 3 bases for J; bases not matched to a gene: 0. Germline values: CDR1 MNHNS, CDR2 SASEGT. The CDR3 is 14 amino acids. The CDR3 sequence: CASSGDRDTGELFF. In DNA, the CDR3 is TGTGCCAGCAGTGGGGACAGGGACACCGGGGAGCTGTTTTTT.

This clone showed up many times. The chain combines TRBV7-6 with TRBJ2-5, with D uncertain. CDR1 SGHVS and CDR2 FNYEAQ come from the germline V gene. The CDR3 runs to 14 residues. Trimming took 1 base from V and 2 from J, leaving 8 bases between them. The CDR3 is CASSLGEMQETQYF. The CDR3 nucleotides are TGTGCCAGCAGCTTAGGAGAAATGCAAGAGACCCAGTACTTC.

J is TRBJ2-5 and V is TRBV20-1; 10 nucleotides match TRBD1. Germline CDR1 reads DFQATT; CDR2 reads SNEGSKA (reference sequence). CDR3 length: 16 residues. With 6 bases clipped from V and 4 bases from J, the junction kept 14 bases outside the gene matches. CDR3 coding DNA: TGCAGTGCCTCCGGGACAGGGGAGAAAATGTCAGAGACCCAGTACTTC. It codes for CSASGTGEKMSETQYF.

This clone has a handful of counts. The chain uses TRBV19 and TRBJ2-1; D possibly matches TRBD1 or TRBD2 (5 bases each). V shed 7 bases and J shed 8 bases, with 21 bases lying between them. The CDR3 loop spans 15 amino acids. Germline loops: CDR1 LNHDA, CDR2 SQIVND (reference sequence). CDR3 residues: CASIPGDLGSDEQFF. The CDR3 region has the DNA TGTGCCAGTATCCCCGGGGACCTCGGGTCGGATGAGCAGTTCTTC.

There are many counts of this clone. This rearrangement joins TRBV19 to TRBJ2-1; 12 bases match TRBD2. Unmatched junction bases numbered 3, after V lost 1 base and J lost 8 bases. The germline gives CDR1 LNHDA, CDR2 SQIVND (reference sequence). This CDR3 spans 15 amino acids. Here the CDR3 reads CASSIVLAGGDEQFF. The CDR3 nucleotides read TGTGCCAGTAGTATAGTCCTAGCGGGGGGGGATGAGCAGTTCTTC.

The chain employs TRBV28 and TRBJ2-2; D is unresolved. The CDR3 covers 11 residues. Trimming cost V 7 bases and J 3 bases, with 3 bases left between them. Germline CDR1 is MDHEN and CDR2 is SYDVKM. This chain's CDR3 is CASKDTGELFF. CDR3 bases: TGTGCCAGCAAGGACACCGGGGAGCTGTTTTTT.

This clone was counted many times. The CDR3 protein is CASSLREGPYNEQFF. Written as DNA, the CDR3 is TGTGCCAGCAGCTTGCGGGAGGGCCCATACAATGAGCAGTTCTTC. The rearrangement links TRBV7-8 to TRBJ2-1; 9 nucleotides match TRBD2. Germline values: CDR1 SGHVS, CDR2 FQNEAQ. Unmatched junction bases numbered 4, after V lost 3 bases and J lost 4 bases. The CDR3 totals 15 residues.

Ten or more counts support this clone. The V and J genes are TRBV18 and TRBJ1-4; D is perhaps TRBD1 (6 bases). Trimming stripped 5 bases from V and 5 bases from J, with 12 bases between. Germline-derived CDR1 and CDR2 are KGHSH and LQKENI. The CDR3 consists of 14 residues. The CDR3 DNA reads as TGTGCCAGCTCATCCCAGGGGCGGAATGAAAAACTGTTTTTT. It yields the protein CASSSQGRNEKLFF.

This clone has at least ten counts. The chain carries TRBV3-1 and TRBJ2-7; D not resolved. The germline V gene encodes CDR1 LGHDT and CDR2 YNNKEL (reference sequence). Deletions cut 1 base from V and 5 bases from J, with 6 bases between. There are 12 residues in the CDR3. CDR3 nucleotides: TGTGCCAGCAGCCAAGCAGGCAACGAGCAGTACTTC. It codes for CASSQAGNEQYF.

By sample share, this clone is medium-sized. This chain connects TRBV18 to TRBJ1-2; D is undetermined. CDR3 size: 14 residues. Deletions cut 0 bases from V and 7 bases from J, with 12 bases between. Germline-derived CDR1 and CDR2 are KGHSH and LQKENI. The CDR3 nucleotides are TGTGCCAGCTCACCACCGGAGGGCGCCGGTGGCTACACCTTC. This sequence encodes CASSPPEGAGGYTF.

This clone was seen more than once but under ten times. The CDR3 sequence: CSGQSGTTYEQYF. The CDR3 DNA sequence: TGCAGCGGCCAAAGCGGGACGACCTACGAGCAGTACTTC. The chain carries TRBV29-1 and TRBJ2-7, with 7 bases identical to TRBD2. J lost 2 bases, V lost 7 bases, and 8 bases had no gene match. CDR1 SQVTM and CDR2 ANQGSEA come from the germline V gene. This CDR3 region has 13 residues.

This clone appeared many times. A read error may explain this, as a much larger clone is one base away. The sample has other DNA sequences that encode this CDR3 too. V and J are TRBV6-1 and TRBJ1-1; D remains unclear. The CDR3 runs to 15 residues. Per the germline V gene, CDR1 is MNHNS and CDR2 is SASEGT. The CDR3 loop reads CASSPGRSPNTEAFF. The CDR3 coding sequence is TGTGCTAGCAGTCCCGGACGGTCACCGAACACTGAAGCTTTCTTT.

This clone was observed many times. The CDR3 protein is CASSLGGENTGELFF. DNA for the CDR3: TGCGCCAGCAGCTTGGGGGGAGAAAACACCGGGGAGCTGTTTTTT. The chain employs TRBV5-1 and TRBJ2-2; TRBD2 might be the D (5 bases). Germline V gene data show CDR1 as SGHRS and CDR2 as YFSETQ. V lost 0 bases, J lost 2 bases, and 8 bases lay in between. The CDR3 extends over 15 amino acids.

The chain couples TRBV3-1 to TRBJ1-5; D gene ambiguous. The CDR3 runs to 18 residues. Trimming stripped 2 bases from V and 7 bases from J, with 24 bases between. The V gene's germline CDR1 is LGHDT and CDR2 YNNKEL (reference sequence). CDR3 sequence: CASSQHTLNRRFSQPQHF. As DNA, the CDR3 is TGTGCCAGCAGCCAACATACGTTGAACCGGCGATTCTCGCAGCCCCAGCATTTT.